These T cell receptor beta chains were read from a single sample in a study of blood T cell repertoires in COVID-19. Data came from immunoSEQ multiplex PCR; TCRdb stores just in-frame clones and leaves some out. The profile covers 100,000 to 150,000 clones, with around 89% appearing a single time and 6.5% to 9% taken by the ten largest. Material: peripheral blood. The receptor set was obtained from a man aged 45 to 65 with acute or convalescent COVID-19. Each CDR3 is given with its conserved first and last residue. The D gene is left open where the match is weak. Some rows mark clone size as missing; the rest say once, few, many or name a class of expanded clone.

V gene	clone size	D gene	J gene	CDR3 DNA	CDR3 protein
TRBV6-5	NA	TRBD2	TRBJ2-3	TGTGCCAGCAGCTCCGGGACTAGTGTGAGAACGCAGTATTTT	CASSSGTSVRTQYF
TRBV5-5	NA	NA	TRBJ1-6	TGTGCCAGCAGCCGGACGGGGGTTGGCGGGGCTAATTCACCCCTCCACTTT	CASSRTGVGGANSPLHF
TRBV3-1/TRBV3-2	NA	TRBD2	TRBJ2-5	TGTGCCAGCAGCCAAGGTCTTTCGGGACTAGCGCCAGAGACCCAGTACTTC	CASSQGLSGLAPETQYF
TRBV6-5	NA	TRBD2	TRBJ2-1	TGTGCCAGCAGCCCCACGACTAGCGGGGTCAATGAGCAGTTCTTC	CASSPTTSGVNEQFF
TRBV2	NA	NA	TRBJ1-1	TGTGCCAGCAGTGAATGGGCGGGGGAAACTGAAGCTTTCTTT	CASSEWAGETEAFF
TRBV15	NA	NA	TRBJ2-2	TGTGCCACCGGGAGGAGGGCGGACACCGGGGAGCTGTTTTTT	CATGRRADTGELFF
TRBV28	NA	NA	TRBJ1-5	TGTGCCAGCAGTTTAGGACACAGGGTCTCGGCCCAGCATTTT	CASSLGHRVSAQHF
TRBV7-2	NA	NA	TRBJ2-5	TGTGCCAGCAGCTTAGTTTCCAGGGGCGGAGAGACCCAGTACTTC	CASSLVSRGGETQYF
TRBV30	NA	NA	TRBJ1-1	TGTGCCTGGAGTCCAGGGTACGGGACTGAAGCTTTCTTT	CAWSPGYGTEAFF
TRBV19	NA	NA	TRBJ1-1	TGTGCCAGTAGTCCGAGAGGAGGGAACACTGAAGCTTTCTTT	CASSPRGGNTEAFF
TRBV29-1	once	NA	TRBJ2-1	TGCAGCGTTGGGGCGGGGATGAGGATGAGTGAGCAGTTCTTC	CSVGAGMRMSEQFF
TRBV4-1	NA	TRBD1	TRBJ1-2	TGCGCCAGCAGCGGGACAGCCTATGGCTACACCTTC	CASSGTAYGYTF
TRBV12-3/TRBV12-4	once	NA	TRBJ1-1	TGTGCCAGCAGTTTAGTAATAAACACTGAAGCTTTCTTT	CASSLVINTEAFF
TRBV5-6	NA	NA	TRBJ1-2	TGTGCCAGCAGCGCGGAGGAGCTCAGCTACACCTTC	CASSAEELSYTF